Each of the 8 T cell receptor beta chains below was sequenced from the same sample in a study of T-cell reconstitution after alpha-beta-depleted transplantation in children (dated by TCRdb to about 2016). The treatment or condition label, read with the paper, signifies: allogeneic hematopoietic cell transplantation with graft depleted of TCRalphabeta T cells and CD19 B cells. Library creation used PCR. TCRdb names Illumina HiSeq 2500 as the instrument used. TCR libraries were prepared with molecular barcoding, using unique molecular identifiers to normalize TCRbeta repertoire quantification. TCRdb reprocessing: public reads trimmed at Q25 with fastp, clones called with MiXCR, in-frame beta chains kept. Identical CDR3 proteins give one entry, which carries the most common genes and DNA. The table for this sample lists about 260,000 distinct CDR3 sequences; around a tenth of them were counted only once. The ten largest account for less than 25% of the sample.

The sequences come from peripheral blood, collected 180 days after TCRalphabeta/CD19-depleted stem cell transplant. The source of these receptors is a male patient aged 2-15 years who had a stem cell transplant for chronic granulomatous disease, so the T cells may come from the graft donor.

This clonotype was detected many times. This rearrangement joins TRBV5-4 to TRBJ2-2; 10 bases agree with TRBD1. Germline CDR1 reads SGHNT; CDR2 reads YYREEE (reference sequence). Germline trimming cut 5 bases from V and 6 bases from J; bases unmatched to any gene: 7. The CDR3 is 15 residues long. CDR3 sequence: CASRRDRGSAGELFF. The CDR3 nucleotides are TGTGCCAGCAGACGGGACAGGGGAAGTGCCGGGGAGCTGTTTTTT.

This clonotype was seen once. One junction end does not reproduce the germline sequence, and a read error may be involved. This chain uses TRBV7-9 with TRBJ2-2, with D hard to call. This CDR3 is 14 amino acids long. Germline V gene data show CDR1 as SEHNR and CDR2 as FQNEAQ (reference sequence). The CDR3 loop reads CSSSLEANTGELFF. CDR3 in DNA: TGTTCCAGCAGCTTAGAGGCGAACACCGGGGAGCTGTTTTTT.

About this clonotype itself: This may come from a read error, since a much larger clone is one base off. The chain recombines TRBV5-1 with TRBJ2-7, with 7 bases lining up with TRBD1. CDR1 is SGHRS and CDR2 is YFSETQ in the germline V gene. V shed 3 bases and J 0 bases; nucleotides not matched to a gene: 9. CDR3 length: 16 amino acids. The CDR3 region has the DNA TGCGCCAGCAGCTATTCCCACCAGGGGGACTCCTACGAGCAGTACTTC. Amino acids: CASSYSHQGDSYEQYF.

This clonotype was observed at least ten times. V gene TRBV9 combines with J gene TRBJ2-5, with D possibly being TRBD1 (6 bases). Germline V gene sequence: CDR1 SGDLS, CDR2 YYNGEE. This CDR3 spans 17 amino acids. V was trimmed by 0 bases and J by 4 bases, leaving 19 bases between them. CDR3 in amino acids: CASSVDPPGALGETQYF. The CDR3, as DNA: TGTGCCAGCAGCGTAGACCCCCCAGGGGCGCTGGGAGAGACCCAGTACTTC.

Ten or more counts support this clonotype. The chain has TRBV27 and TRBJ1-4; TRBD1 matches 8 bases. This CDR3 has 15 amino acids. Looked up from germline, CDR1 is MNHEY and CDR2 is SMNVEV (reference sequence). J lost 4 bases, V lost 8 bases, and 9 bases had no gene match. CDR3 nucleotides: TGTGCCAGCGGGGCTTTGGACAGGGTTAATGAAAAACTGTTTTTT. This sequence encodes CASGALDRVNEKLFF.

Many counts were recorded for this clonotype. The CDR3 loop is CSASFWTRRGMGEQFF. The CDR3 nucleotides read TGCAGTGCCAGCTTTTGGACTAGAAGGGGGATGGGTGAGCAGTTCTTC. The rearrangement joins TRBV20-1 to TRBJ2-1; tentative D call: TRBD2 (7 bases). Trimming pared 6 bases from V and 9 bases from J, leaving 27 bases between. Germline V lookup: CDR1 DFQATT, CDR2 SNEGSKA (reference sequence). The CDR3 contains 16 residues.

The table lists this clonotype with many counts. V gene TRBV20-1 combines with J gene TRBJ1-5; 9 bases fit TRBD1. The CDR3 is made up of 15 amino acids. V dropped 5 bases and J dropped 4; count of bases not matched to a gene: 9. Germline V CDR1 and CDR2: DFQATT, SNEGSKA (reference sequence). The CDR3 bases are TGCAGTGCTGGCCGGGACAGGGCTGGTAATCAGCCCCAGCATTTT. As protein: CSAGRDRAGNQPQHF.

This clonotype was observed many times. V gene TRBV15 combines with J gene TRBJ2-1, with 10 nucleotides matching TRBD2. CDR3 length equals 15 residues. Germline V gene lookup returns CDR1 LNHNV and CDR2 YYDKDF (reference sequence). V dropped 3 bases and J dropped 7; count of bases not matched to a gene: 6. The DNA for the CDR3 is TGTGCCACCAGCAGTCTTAGCGGGAGGAGGAATGAGCAGTTCTTC. This translates into CATSSLSGRRNEQFF. The full variable domain, in which reference TRBV15 and TRBJ2-1 provide the parts outside the CDR3, is DAMVIQNPRYQVTQFGKPVTLSCSQTLNHNVMYWYQQKSSQAPKLLFHYYDKDFNNEADTPDNFQSRRPNTSFCFLDIRSPGLGDTAMYLCATSSLSGRRNEQFFGPGTRLTVL.